The following is a T cell receptor (beta chain) sequence with its context. Its specificity is unknown. The sample contains more than one DNA sequence encoding this CDR3. This sample stems from a study of CD8+ T cells in alopecia areata. Study findings and constraints: Tofacitinib yielded significantly lower scalp clonality and fewer expanded CD8+ clones among the top 100.

The sequencing template was cDNA reverse transcribed from extracted RNA. Here immunoSEQ multiplex PCR was the method, and the copy in TCRdb shows in-frame clones only, minus some. The sample carries some 190,000 clones, 45% to 75% recorded once. Sample treatment: oral pan-JAK inhibitor, 5-10 mg twice daily. The receptor was isolated from a human donor with alopecia areata. Here the sequenced sample was CD4+ T cells sorted from blood, taken at week 4, from a patient treated with tofacitinib.

The CDR3 region is CSVATGNTEAFF. In nucleotides, the CDR3 is TGCAGCGTGGCGACAGGGAACACTGAAGCTTTCTTT. V gene TRBV29-1 combines with J gene TRBJ1-1, with D perhaps matching TRBD1 (6 bases). Germline V gives CDR1 SQVTM, CDR2 ANQGSEA. Between the trimmed V and J ends, which lost 6 bases and 1 base, there was a span of 9 bases. The CDR3 is 12 amino acids.